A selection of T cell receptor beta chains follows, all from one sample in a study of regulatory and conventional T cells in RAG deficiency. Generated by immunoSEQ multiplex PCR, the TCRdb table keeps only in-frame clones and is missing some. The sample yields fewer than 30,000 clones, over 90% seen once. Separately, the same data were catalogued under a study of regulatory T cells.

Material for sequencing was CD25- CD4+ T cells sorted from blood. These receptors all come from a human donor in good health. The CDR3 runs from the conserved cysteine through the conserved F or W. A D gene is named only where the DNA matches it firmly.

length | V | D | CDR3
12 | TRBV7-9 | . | CASQRGDDEQYF
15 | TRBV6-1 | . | CASSQTRTNKNEQYF
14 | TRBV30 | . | CAWSAGVNNSPLHF
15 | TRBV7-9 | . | CASSLYGGATYEQYF
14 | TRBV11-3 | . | CASSLGANQETQYF
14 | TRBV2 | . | CASSGLRSNYGYTF
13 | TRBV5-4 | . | CASSGSRGTEAFF
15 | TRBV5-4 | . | CASSLFDRPGEKLFF
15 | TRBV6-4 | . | CASSEGRRHLYGYTF
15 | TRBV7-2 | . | CASSLDGGNNSPLHF
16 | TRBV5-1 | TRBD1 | CASSLPGWDSSYEQYF
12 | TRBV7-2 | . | CASSLGIGPQHF
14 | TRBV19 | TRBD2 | CASSIVAGWETQYF
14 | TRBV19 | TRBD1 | CASSETGGWETQYF
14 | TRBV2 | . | CASNLIPTNEKLFF
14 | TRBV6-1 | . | CASSERGREEKLFF
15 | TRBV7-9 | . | CASSSKGAGANVLTF
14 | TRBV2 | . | CASSALGGNTEAFF
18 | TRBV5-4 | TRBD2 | CASSRGLAGGRTADTQYF
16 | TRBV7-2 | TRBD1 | CASSLVGTGGGNTIYF